The 5 T cell receptor beta chains presented below share a single source sample, sequenced in a study of T-cell memory formation after mild COVID-19. MiXCR, run by TCRdb on the 5' RACE reads, gives a single entry per CDR3 protein. The table includes 150,000 or so distinct CDR3 sequences, around 15% detected once. Sequenced sample: PBMCs or a T cell subset sorted from them (not recorded which). The receptors derive from an adult woman who had mild COVID-19 (a few samples of this study predate the infection). Cell type and time point are not known.

The sample holds a few counts of this clonotype. V is TRBV4-1 and J is TRBJ2-2; 11 bases are a match to TRBD2. CDR1 and CDR2 from the germline V gene are MGHRA and YSYEKL. The CDR3 covers 15 residues. V shed 1 base, J shed 8 bases, and the junction held 3 bases outside the gene matches. The CDR3 protein is CASSQGLAGIGELFF. CDR3 DNA sequence: TGCGCCAGCAGCCAAGGACTAGCGGGGATAGGGGAGCTGTTTTTT.

This clonotype was observed many times. The chain has TRBV4-1 and TRBJ2-5; D unresolved. Germline V gene sequence: CDR1 MGHRA, CDR2 YSYEKL. V shed 0 bases and J shed 2 bases, with 10 bases lying between them. CDR3 length: 15 residues. The CDR3 loop reads CASSQDGSNQETQYF. The CDR3 DNA sequence: TGCGCCAGCAGCCAAGATGGCAGCAATCAAGAGACCCAGTACTTC.

This clonotype was found a few times. The chain uses TRBV5-1 and TRBJ2-2, with a tentative D call TRBD1 (6 bases). Germline CDR1 SGHRS, CDR2 YFSETQ. Trimming removed 4 bases at V and 5 bases at J, with 12 bases between. The CDR3 has 14 amino acids. The CDR3 DNA is TGCGCCAGCAGCACCGATGGACAGACCGGGGAGCTGTTTTTT. Encoded protein: CASSTDGQTGELFF.

The chain combines TRBV7-8 with TRBJ2-5; tentative D call: TRBD2 (6 bases). The germline CDR1 and CDR2 sequences are SGHVS and FQNEAQ. CDR3 length: 18 amino acids. V was cut by 3 bases and J by 6 bases, with 26 bases left in between. The CDR3 sequence: CASSFRGGASISDQTQYF. For the CDR3, the DNA is TGTGCCAGCAGCTTCCGAGGAGGGGCCTCGATATCCGACCAGACCCAGTACTTC.

This chain uses TRBV29-1 with TRBJ2-1; no definite D call. Germline V lookup: CDR1 SQVTM, CDR2 ANQGSEA. V dropped 2 bases and J dropped 7 bases, with 9 bases sitting between them. The CDR3 extends over 12 amino acids. CDR3 amino acids: CSVERGPNEQFF. DNA for the CDR3: TGCAGCGTTGAACGCGGACCTAATGAGCAGTTCTTC.